These 22 T cell receptor beta chains originate from one sample sequenced in a study of cytomegalovirus exposure and HLA in healthy donors. 13 Jbeta primers and 60 Vbeta primers were used for the PCR. Profiled with immunoSEQ multiplex PCR; TCRdb holds only in-frame clones, not every one. The repertoire consists of around 170,000 clones, with roughly three quarters occurring once and the leading ten covering around 3.1%. Sequencing was carried out using PBMCs. These receptors all stem from a woman in her forties or fifties in good health and CMV-seropositive.

The J gene is TRBJ1-5, the V gene TRBV10-2; 7 nucleotides agree with TRBD1. Trimming cost V 1 base and J 4 bases; bases outside gene matches: 1. The CDR3 runs 14 residues. CDR1 is WSHSY, CDR2 SAAADI, per germline. The CDR3 coding sequence is TGCGCCAGCAGTGAGTACAGGGGTAATCAGCCCCAGCATTTT. This translates into CASSEYRGNQPQHF.

The chain couples TRBV4-2 to TRBJ2-1; 16 bases line up with TRBD2. CDR3 length equals 20 residues. After removal of 5 bases from V and 5 bases from J, the junction contained 15 bases not matched to a gene. Germline V gene data show CDR1 as LGHNA and CDR2 as YNFKEQ. The CDR3 loop reads CASSASGVGLAGGPNNEQFF. CDR3 bases: TGTGCCAGCAGCGCGAGTGGGGTGGGACTAGCGGGAGGGCCAAACAATGAGCAGTTCTTC.

The chain combines TRBV7-3 with TRBJ2-2; TRBD1 might be the D (6 bases). V shed 2 bases and J shed 4 bases, with 8 bases lying between them. Germline CDR1 and CDR2: SGHTA and FQGTGA. This CDR3 comprises 14 residues. In DNA, the CDR3 is TGTGCCAGCAGCTTATCAGGGGCCACCGGGGAGCTGTTTTTT. This codes for CASSLSGATGELFF.

The chain links TRBV11-3 to TRBJ2-7; 8 bases match TRBD1. The trim removed 4 bases at V and 2 bases at J, leaving 7 bases unmatched. Germline V CDR1 and CDR2: SGHNT, YENEEA. This CDR3 has 15 residues. DNA of the CDR3: TGTGCCAGCAGCTGGTTTCCGGACAGGGCCTACGAGCAGTACTTC. This gives the protein CASSWFPDRAYEQYF.

The CDR3 sequence: CASSGNRGGTEAFF. The DNA of the CDR3 is TGTGCCAGCAGTGGAAACCGGGGTGGGACTGAAGCTTTCTTT. The chain carries TRBV2 and TRBJ1-1; the D is unclear. This CDR3 has 14 residues. Germline V gives CDR1 SNHLY, CDR2 FYNNEI. The V gene lost 4 bases and the J gene lost 5 bases, with 14 bases spanning the gap.

This clone was detected only a few times. The chain combines TRBV28 with TRBJ1-5, with D possibly matching TRBD1 (6 bases). V lost 6 bases to trimming and J lost 5 bases, with 14 bases between them. This CDR3 is 14 amino acids long. CDR1 is MDHEN, CDR2 SYDVKM, per germline. CDR3 in amino acids: CASSPTGGHQPQHF. The CDR3 region has the DNA TGTGCCAGCAGCCCTACGGGGGGCCATCAGCCCCAGCATTTT.

This clone was picked up many times. The chain links TRBV4-3 to TRBJ2-7, with 10 bases that match TRBD2. Germline CDR1 reads LGHNA; CDR2 reads YSLEER. Trimming removed 8 bases from V and 1 base from J; junction bases left unmatched: 5. The CDR3 is made up of 14 amino acids. The CDR3 loop is CASARTSGSYEQYF. DNA of the CDR3: TGCGCCAGCGCGCGGACTAGCGGTTCCTACGAGCAGTACTTC.

V and J are TRBV10-3 and TRBJ2-7, with D maybe TRBD2 (6 bases). The V end was cut by 3 bases, the J end by 4 bases, with 10 bases between. Germline V gene sequence: CDR1 ENHRY, CDR2 SYGVKD. The CDR3 contains 13 residues. CDR3 coding DNA: TGTGCCATCAGTGAAGGGACTCCTTACGAGCAGTACTTC. Protein sequence: CAISEGTPYEQYF.

The V and J genes are TRBV11-2 and TRBJ2-1; 7 bases agree with TRBD1. The CDR3 is 17 amino acids. The V segment lost 5 bases and the J segment 0 bases; nucleotides outside the gene matches: 10. Looked up from germline, CDR1 is SGHAT and CDR2 is FQNNGV. Written as DNA, the CDR3 is TGTGCCAGCAGCCCATCAGGGACAGTGACCTCCTACAATGAGCAGTTCTTC. Its protein is CASSPSGTVTSYNEQFF.

The chain links TRBV5-6 to TRBJ2-3, with 10 bases matching TRBD2. Germline trimming cut 4 bases from V and 2 bases from J; bases unmatched to any gene: 7. CDR1 and CDR2 (germline): SGHDT, YYEEEE. The CDR3 is 16 residues long. The CDR3 reads CASSAGLAAYTDTQYF. The DNA of the CDR3 is TGTGCCAGCAGCGCCGGACTAGCGGCCTACACAGATACGCAGTATTTT.

The rearrangement joins TRBV4-2 to TRBJ1-1; D is unresolved. The CDR3 sequence is 14 residues long. V was clipped by 1 base and J by 10 bases, with 16 bases between them. Germline lookup yields CDR1 LGHNA and CDR2 YNFKEQ. This CDR3 is CASSQALHGGRAFF. The CDR3 DNA follows: TGTGCCAGCAGCCAAGCGTTACATGGCGGAAGAGCTTTCTTT.

The chain uses TRBV11-3 and TRBJ2-2; maybe TRBD1 (6 bases). Germline-derived CDR1 and CDR2 are SGHNT and YENEEA. This CDR3 spans 15 amino acids. V was shortened by 5 bases and J by 4 bases, with 14 bases between the two germline ends. In DNA, the CDR3 is TGTGCCAGCAGCCCTACAGGGATGGTCACCGGGGAGCTGTTTTTT. Its translation is CASSPTGMVTGELFF.

The chain is built from TRBV7-8 and TRBJ2-7; possible D gene TRBD2, 6 bases. Trimming stripped 1 base from V and 2 bases from J, with 9 bases between. Germline loops: CDR1 SGHVS, CDR2 FQNEAQ. This CDR3 contains 14 residues. The CDR3 reads CASSLGTNTYEQYF. The CDR3 coding sequence is TGTGCCAGCAGCTTAGGGACTAACACCTACGAGCAGTACTTC.

The J gene is TRBJ1-2, the V gene TRBV7-2; 8 nucleotides agree with TRBD1. V shed 1 base, J shed 5 bases, and the junction held 3 bases outside the gene matches. The CDR3 totals 14 residues. Germline CDR1 and CDR2: SGHTA and FQGNSA. The CDR3 protein is CASSLGRQGYGYTF. The CDR3 nucleotides read TGTGCCAGCAGCTTAGGCAGACAGGGGTATGGCTACACCTTC.

The chain recombines TRBV28 with TRBJ2-1; 12 nucleotides line up with TRBD2. Germline CDR1 MDHEN, CDR2 SYDVKM. The ends lost 3 bases at V and 2 bases at J; junction bases unmatched: 2. This CDR3 comprises 16 residues. The DNA for the CDR3 is TGTGCCAGCAGTTTCCTAGCGGGAGGGCCCTACAATGAGCAGTTCTTC. Translating gives CASSFLAGGPYNEQFF.

The chain couples TRBV6-5 to TRBJ2-7, with 8 bases lining up with TRBD1. The CDR3 is 14 amino acids. Trimming took 5 bases from V and 4 from J; bases not matched to a gene: 7. Looked up from germline, CDR1 is MNHEY and CDR2 is SVGAGI. For the CDR3, the DNA is TGTGCCAGCAGTAGGGACAGGCGAGGATACGAGCAGTACTTC. As protein: CASSRDRRGYEQYF.

The rearrangement uses TRBV7-9 and TRBJ1-5; 8 bases map to TRBD1. V was clipped by 3 bases and J by 0 bases; unmatched bases: 7. The CDR3 consists of 17 residues. The germline V gene encodes CDR1 SEHNR and CDR2 FQNEAQ (reference sequence). The CDR3 coding sequence is TGTGCCAGCAGCTTGATGACAGGGGAGTATAGCAATCAGCCCCAGCATTTT. Translated: CASSLMTGEYSNQPQHF.

The chain uses TRBV7-2 and TRBJ1-2; 7 bases agree with TRBD1. Germline V lookup: CDR1 SGHTA, CDR2 FQGNSA. The CDR3 loop spans 15 amino acids. The trim removed 4 bases at V and 1 base at J, leaving 6 bases unmatched. The CDR3 DNA sequence: TGTGCCAGCAGCTATAGGGGGCTAAATAACTATGGCTACACCTTC. Translating gives CASSYRGLNNYGYTF.

The chain carries TRBV19 and TRBJ2-7; 8 bases align to TRBD1. Trimming took 6 bases from V and 7 from J; bases not matched to a gene: 8. CDR1 is LNHDA, CDR2 SQIVND, per germline (reference sequence). The CDR3 is 13 amino acids. The CDR3 coding sequence is TGTGCCAGTAGCGCAGATACAGGGGGAGAGCAGTACTTC. It is translated as CASSADTGGEQYF.

The chain carries TRBV5-1 and TRBJ2-3; TRBD1 aligns across 10 bases. CDR1 and CDR2 (germline): SGHRS, YFSETQ. The CDR3 loop spans 16 amino acids. The J segment lost 4 bases and the V segment lost 1 base, leaving 6 bases of the junction unmatched. DNA for the CDR3: TGCGCCAGCAGCTTGTTCGGGACAGGGGAGCCAGATACGCAGTATTTT. It yields the protein CASSLFGTGEPDTQYF. Full variable domain (remainder filled in from reference TRBV5-1 and TRBJ2-3): KAGVTQTPRYLIKTRGQQVTLSCSPISGHRSVSWYQQTPGQGLQFLFEYFSETQRNKGNFPGRFSGRQFSNSRSEMNVSTLELGDSALYLCASSLFGTGEPDTQYFGPGTRLTVL.

The CDR3: CASSERGRETQYF. Written as DNA, the CDR3 is TGTGCCAGCAGCGAGCGGGGGCGGGAGACCCAGTACTTC. This sequence joins TRBV27 and TRBJ2-5; 8 nucleotides match TRBD2. This CDR3 contains 13 residues. Losses at the gene ends were 6 bases for V and 5 bases for J; bases not matched to a gene: 5. The germline V gene has CDR1 MNHEY and CDR2 SMNVEV (reference sequence).

The J gene is TRBJ1-2, the V gene TRBV5-1, with a possible D match to TRBD1 (5 bases). This CDR3 spans 14 amino acids. The V gene lost 0 bases and the J gene lost 4 bases, with 10 bases spanning the gap. CDR1 is SGHRS and CDR2 is YFSETQ in the germline V gene. In DNA, the CDR3 is TGCGCCAGCAGCTTGGACGGGGGTCGCTATGGCTACACCTTC. It translates to CASSLDGGRYGYTF. Filled out from reference TRBV5-1 and TRBJ1-2, the complete variable domain reads KAGVTQTPRYLIKTRGQQVTLSCSPISGHRSVSWYQQTPGQGLQFLFEYFSETQRNKGNFPGRFSGRQFSNSRSEMNVSTLELGDSALYLCASSLDGGRYGYTFGSGTRLTVV.